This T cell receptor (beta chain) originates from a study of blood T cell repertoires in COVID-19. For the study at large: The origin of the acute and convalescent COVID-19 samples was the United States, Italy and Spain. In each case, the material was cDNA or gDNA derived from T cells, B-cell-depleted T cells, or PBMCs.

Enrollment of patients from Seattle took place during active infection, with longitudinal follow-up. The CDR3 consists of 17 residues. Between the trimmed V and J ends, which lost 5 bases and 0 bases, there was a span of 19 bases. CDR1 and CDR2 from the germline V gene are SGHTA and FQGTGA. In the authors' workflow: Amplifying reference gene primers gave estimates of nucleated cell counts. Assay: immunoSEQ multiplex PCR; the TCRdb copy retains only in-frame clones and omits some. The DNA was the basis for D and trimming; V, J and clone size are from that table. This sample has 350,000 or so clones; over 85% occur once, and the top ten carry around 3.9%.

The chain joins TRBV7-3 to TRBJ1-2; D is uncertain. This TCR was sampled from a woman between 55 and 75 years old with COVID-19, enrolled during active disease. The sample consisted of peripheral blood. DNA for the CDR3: TGTGCCAGCAGCCCATCTCCTCTTGGGCCAGCTAACTATGGCTACACCTTC. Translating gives CASSPSPLGPANYGYTF.